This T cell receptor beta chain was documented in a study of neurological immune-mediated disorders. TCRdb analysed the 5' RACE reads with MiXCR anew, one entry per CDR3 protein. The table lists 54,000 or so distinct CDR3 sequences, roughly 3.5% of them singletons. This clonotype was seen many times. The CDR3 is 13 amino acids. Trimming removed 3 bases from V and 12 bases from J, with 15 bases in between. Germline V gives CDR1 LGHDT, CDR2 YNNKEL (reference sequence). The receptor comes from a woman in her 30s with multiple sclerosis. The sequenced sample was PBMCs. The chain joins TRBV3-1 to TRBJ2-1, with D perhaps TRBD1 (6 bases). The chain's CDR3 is CASSQDTGRRQFF. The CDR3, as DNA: TGTGCCAGCAGCCAGGATACAGGGAGACGGCAGTTCTTC.